This TCR beta chain was captured in a study of T cell responses to AZD1222 COVID-19 vaccine. Clones were read by immunoSEQ multiplex PCR, and TCRdb kept only the in-frame ones, dropping some. In the table there are over 130,000 clones, roughly 90% of which are singletons. The CDR3 is made up of 16 amino acids. J lost 12 bases, V lost 2 bases, and 12 bases had no gene match. The germline CDR1 and CDR2 sequences are SQVTM and ANQGSEA. This TCR was recovered from an adult in good health. Sequencing used peripheral blood, obtained on day 0 of AZD1222 vaccination. This chain uses TRBV29-1 with TRBJ2-1, with 14 bases lining up with TRBD2. Here the CDR3 reads CSVERLAGGEAGRQFF. The DNA for the CDR3 is TGCAGCGTTGAAAGACTAGCGGGAGGGGAAGCTGGTCGGCAGTTCTTC.